Shown below are 14 T cell receptor beta chains from a single sample sequenced in a study of blood T cell repertoires in COVID-19. Data came from immunoSEQ multiplex PCR; TCRdb stores just in-frame clones and leaves some out. Of 140,000 to 150,000 clones listed, approximately 86% are singletons. The sample comprised peripheral blood. Source of these receptors: a woman between 40 and 55 years old with active or convalescent COVID-19.

This clone was counted a single time. The chain employs TRBV12-3 or TRBV12-4 and TRBJ1-1; D call uncertain. The CDR3 loop spans 13 amino acids. The V and J ends lost 6 bases and 1 base respectively, with 9 bases between them. This CDR3 reads CASSPTGNTEAFF. CDR3 in DNA: TGTGCCAGCAGCCCCACGGGGAACACTGAAGCTTTCTTT.

The chain has TRBV6-5 and TRBJ1-2, with 9 bases aligning to TRBD1. Germline CDR1 is MNHEY and CDR2 is SVGAGI. The length of the CDR3 is 16 residues. V lost 1 base and J lost 5; bases outside the gene matches: 8. The CDR3 is CASSYYGQGKGYGYTF. In DNA, the CDR3 is TGTGCCAGCAGTTACTACGGACAGGGGAAGGGTTATGGCTACACCTTC.

The chain employs TRBV5-6 and TRBJ1-2, with TRBD1 matching over 8 bases. Trimming took 4 bases from V and 8 from J; bases not matched to a gene: 4. The CDR3 is made up of 12 amino acids. The germline CDR1 and CDR2 sequences are SGHDT and YYEEEE. CDR3 in DNA: TGTGCCAGCAGCCTCAGGGGGCTGGGCTACACCTTC. The encoded protein is CASSLRGLGYTF.

This clone was recorded only once. The chain has TRBV14 and TRBJ2-7; TRBD1 is a possible D gene (6 bases). Trimming left V 4 bases short and J 3 bases short, with 10 bases between. The CDR3 sequence is 13 residues long. Germline CDR1 reads SGHDN; CDR2 reads FVKESK. The CDR3: CASSRQVNYEQYF. The CDR3 DNA is TGTGCCAGCAGCCGACAGGTCAACTACGAGCAGTACTTC.

The gene calls are TRBV30 and TRBJ1-5, with D uncertain. CDR1 and CDR2 from the germline V gene are GTSNPN and SVGIG (reference sequence). The CDR3 has 14 residues. The ends were cut back, 2 bases at V and 0 bases at J, with 8 bases in the middle. For the CDR3, the DNA is TGTGCCTGGAGTTTCGGAGATAGCAATCAGCCCCAGCATTTT. Translated, it gives CAWSFGDSNQPQHF. Filled out from reference TRBV30 and TRBJ1-5, the complete variable domain reads SQTIHQWPATLVQPVGSPLSLECTVEGTSNPNLYWYRQAAGRGLQLLFYSVGIGQISSEVPQNLSASRPQDRQFILSSKKLLLSDSGFYLCAWSFGDSNQPQHFGDGTRLSIL.

The chain joins TRBV28 to TRBJ1-1, with D unresolved. CDR1 MDHEN and CDR2 SYDVKM come from the germline V gene. V was pared by 2 bases and J by 0 bases, with 7 bases between. The CDR3 contains 14 residues. The CDR3 DNA reads TGTGCCAGCAGTTTAGCCAGAATGAACACTGAAGCTTTCTTT. Translation: CASSLARMNTEAFF.

This clone has just one count. The chain links TRBV9 to TRBJ2-7; 8 bases are shared with TRBD1. Germline lookup yields CDR1 SGDLS and CDR2 YYNGEE. The CDR3 consists of 17 residues. Trimming at V came to 0 bases and at J to 6 bases, leaving 14 bases not matched to a gene. The CDR3 spells CASSVGFRTGSSGEQYF. The CDR3 DNA is TGTGCCAGCAGCGTAGGATTTAGGACAGGGTCCTCCGGCGAGCAGTACTTC. The complete variable domain, with remaining parts taken from reference TRBV9 and TRBJ2-7, reads DSGVTQTPKHLITATGQRVTLRCSPRSGDLSVYWYQQSLDQGLQFLIQYYNGEERAKGNILERFSAQQFPDLHSELNLSSLELGDSALYFCASSVGFRTGSSGEQYFGPGTRLTVT.

The V gene is TRBV18, the J gene TRBJ1-2; perhaps TRBD1 as D (5 bases). Per germline, CDR1 KGHSH and CDR2 LQKENI. V lost 2 bases, J lost 5 bases, and 6 bases lay in between. The CDR3 totals 12 residues. CDR3 loop: CASSPRGYGYTF. The CDR3 region has the DNA TGTGCCAGCTCACCAAGGGGTTATGGCTACACCTTC.

The chain carries TRBV27 and TRBJ2-1, with no clear D. The germline gives CDR1 MNHEY, CDR2 SMNVEV (reference sequence). Trimming took off 5 bases at V and 9 bases at J, with 11 bases between the two ends. The length of the CDR3 is 12 residues. CDR3 in amino acids: CASSVLGSEQFF. The CDR3 DNA is TGTGCCAGCAGTGTCCTAGGCAGTGAGCAGTTCTTC.

V is TRBV6-5 and J is TRBJ2-1, with TRBD1 matching over 10 bases. CDR1 MNHEY and CDR2 SVGAGI come from the germline V gene. With V trimmed by 3 bases and J by 3 bases, 5 bases remained unmatched. CDR3 length: 16 residues. CDR3 residues: CASSYQGQGLYNEQFF. DNA of the CDR3: TGTGCCAGCAGTTATCAGGGACAGGGGCTCTACAATGAGCAGTTCTTC.

This chain joins TRBV30 and TRBJ1-2; the match to TRBD1 covers 7 bases. After removal of 3 bases from V and 8 bases from J, the junction contained 9 bases not matched to a gene. The CDR3 spans 13 residues. The germline gives CDR1 GTSNPN, CDR2 SVGIG (reference sequence). The DNA for the CDR3 is TGTGCCTGGAGCCATTCGCAGGGGGGCGGCTACACCTTC. This codes for CAWSHSQGGGYTF.

The V and J genes are TRBV19 and TRBJ1-5, with 9 bases identical to TRBD1. The CDR3 loop spans 15 amino acids. The germline V gene has CDR1 LNHDA and CDR2 SQIVND (reference sequence). V shed 8 bases, J shed 4 bases, and the junction held 9 bases outside the gene matches. For the CDR3, the DNA is TGTGCCAGTCGGGTACCGGGACAGGGAAATCAGCCCCAGCATTTT. It yields the protein CASRVPGQGNQPQHF.

The gene calls are TRBV5-4 and TRBJ2-7; 7 bases align to TRBD1. This CDR3 region has 15 residues. With V trimmed by 0 bases and J by 4 bases, 7 bases remained unmatched. Germline V gene lookup returns CDR1 SGHNT and CDR2 YYREEE (reference sequence). This CDR3 reads CASSLVARGSYEQYF. DNA for the CDR3: TGTGCCAGCAGCTTGGTAGCCAGGGGGAGTTACGAGCAGTACTTC.

This clone was seen only a few times. This chain links TRBV6-5 with TRBJ1-2; weak D call: TRBD1 (6 bases). V lost 8 bases to trimming and J lost 8 bases, with 12 bases between them. The CDR3 totals 11 residues. CDR1 and CDR2 (germline): MNHEY, SVGAGI. The CDR3 loop is CASGGTGGYTF. The CDR3 coding sequence is TGTGCCAGCGGAGGCACAGGGGGCTACACCTTC.